This TCR beta chain was sequenced during a study of T-cell reconstitution after alpha-beta-depleted transplantation in children (dated by TCRdb to about 2016). Looking at the study overall: T-cell immune reconstitution after TCRalphabeta/CD19-depleted allogeneic hematopoietic cell transplantation in children was quantitatively tracked in the study by means of TCR repertoire profiling.

A note on this clonotype: Its antigen remains undetermined. The sample holds no much larger clone one base away, and base qualities are not on file.

The library relied on PCR. The sequencer listed for this sample is Illumina HiSeq 2500. TCR libraries were prepared with molecular barcoding, using unique molecular identifiers to normalize TCRbeta repertoire quantification. The public reads were quality trimmed at Q25 with fastp and then assembled into clones with MiXCR by TCRdb, keeping productive beta chains. Rows merge per CDR3 protein into single entries with the most common DNA and genes. This sample comprises around 80,000 distinct CDR3 sequences, around a sixth of them detected only once. About half of the sample lies in the top ten. What the research found in general, with its limitations: Over the following months the frequencies of hyperexpanded clones went down, and after one year T-cell counts and TCRbeta diversity were mostly credited to newly produced T cells. About two months after transplant, the apparently early recovery of alphabetaT-cell counts reportedly depended on just several hundred clones that had expanded rapidly and came from non-depleted graft cells. In some patients, the high TCRbeta diversity seen at day 60 was put down to recipient T cells and intrathymic progenitors that had survived conditioning.

The treatment or condition label for this specimen denotes: allogeneic hematopoietic cell transplantation with graft depleted of TCRalphabeta T cells and CD19 B cells. The children who served as transplant recipients had been given grafts of TCRalphabeta/CD19-depleted allogeneic hematopoietic cells. The germline V gene (reference sequence) gives CDR1 as SGHAT and CDR2 as FQDESV. Clipping removes 5 bases from V and 0 bases from J, with 10 as the unmatched junction base count. The CDR3 runs 19 amino acids, cysteine and phenylalanine included. This entry keeps only the CDR3 DNA: 57 bases, framed from base 1.

The rearrangement joined TRBV11-1 to TRBJ2-1; a stretch of 13 junction bases matches TRBD2. Material: PBMCs, mostly from graft donor cells, obtained 360 days after TCRalphabeta/CD19-depleted stem cell transplant. The sequence was collected from a male patient between 2 and 10 years old who had a stem cell transplant for acute lymphoblastic leukemia, so the T cells may come from the graft donor. The DNA is TGTGCCAGCAGCCAGGGACTAGCGGGATCTCTTAGCTCCTACAATGAGCAGTTCTTC. The encoded protein is CASSQGLAGSLSSYNEQFF. With all but the CDR3 taken from the reference TRBV11-1 and TRBJ2-1 genes, the full variable domain is: EAEVAQSPRYKITEKSQAVAFWCDPISGHATLYWYRQILGQGPELLVQFQDESVVDDSQLPKDRFSAERLKGVDSTLKIQPAELGDSAMYLCASSQGLAGSLSSYNEQFFGPGTRLTVL.